This T cell receptor beta chain was found in a study of cytomegalovirus exposure and HLA in healthy donors. The study, taken as a whole, reports: Reports state that TCR beta sequences accurately predicted most subjects' HLA-A and HLA-B alleles.

Both 60 Vbeta primers and 13 Jbeta primers went into the PCR. Sequencing used immunoSEQ multiplex PCR; TCRdb keeps in-frame clones, though not all of them. This table has 150,000 to 200,000 clones, roughly four fifths appearing once. The V gene's germline CDR1 is SGHTA and CDR2 FQGNSA. The CDR3 is made up of 14 amino acids. The J segment lost 9 bases and the V segment lost 5 bases, leaving 10 bases of the junction unmatched. Regarding this clone: The antigen remains undetermined.

The origin of this receptor is a woman younger than 45 in good health and CMV-seropositive. Sequencing input: PBMCs. The rearrangement links TRBV7-2 to TRBJ2-1, with 7 bases matching TRBD2. The CDR3: CASSPASGLGEQFF. The DNA for the CDR3 is TGTGCCAGCAGCCCGGCTAGCGGTCTTGGTGAGCAGTTCTTC.